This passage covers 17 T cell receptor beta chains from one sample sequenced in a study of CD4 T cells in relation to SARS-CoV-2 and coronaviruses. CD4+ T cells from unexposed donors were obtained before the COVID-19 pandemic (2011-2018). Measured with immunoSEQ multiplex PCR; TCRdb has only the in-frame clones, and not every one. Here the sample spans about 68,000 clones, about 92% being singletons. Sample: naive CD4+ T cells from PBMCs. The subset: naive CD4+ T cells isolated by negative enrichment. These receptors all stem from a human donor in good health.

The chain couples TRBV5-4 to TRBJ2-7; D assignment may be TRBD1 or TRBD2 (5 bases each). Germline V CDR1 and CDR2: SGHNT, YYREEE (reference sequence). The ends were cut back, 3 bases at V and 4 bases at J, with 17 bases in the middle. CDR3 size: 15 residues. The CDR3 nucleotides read TGTGCCAGCAGCTCGGCCCCCGGGGCTCCTTACGAGCAGTACTTC. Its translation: CASSSAPGAPYEQYF.

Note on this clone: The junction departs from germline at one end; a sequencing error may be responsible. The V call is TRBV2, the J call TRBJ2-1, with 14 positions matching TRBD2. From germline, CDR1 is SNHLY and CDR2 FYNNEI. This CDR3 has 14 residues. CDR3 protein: CASREGLAGGGQFF. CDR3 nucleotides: TGTGCCAGCAGGGAAGGACTAGCGGGAGGAGGGCAGTTCTTC.

The CDR3 is CASSGGRVAGPDTQYF. The CDR3 DNA reads as TGTGCCAGCAGCGGCGGAAGGGTAGCGGGGCCTGATACGCAGTATTTT. This rearrangement joins TRBV9 to TRBJ2-3, with TRBD2 matching over 8 bases. The germline V gene has CDR1 SGDLS and CDR2 YYNGEE. V gave up 3 bases and J gave up 6 bases; unmatched junction bases: 12. This CDR3 spans 16 amino acids.

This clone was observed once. CDR3 protein: CASSQARGGSSYNEQFF. CDR3 coding DNA: TGTGCCAGCAGCCAAGCCCGGGGCGGGAGCTCCTACAATGAGCAGTTCTTC. The chain links TRBV4-2 to TRBJ2-1, with 7 bases lining up with TRBD2. J gave up 0 bases and V 1 base, and 6 bases lay outside the gene matches. CDR1 is LGHNA and CDR2 is YNFKEQ in the germline V gene. The CDR3 covers 17 residues.

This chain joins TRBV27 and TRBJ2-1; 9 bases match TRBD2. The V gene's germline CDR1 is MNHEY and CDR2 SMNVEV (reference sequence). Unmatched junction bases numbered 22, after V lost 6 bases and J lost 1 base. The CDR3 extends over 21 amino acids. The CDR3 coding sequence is TGTGCCAGCAGCCGCTACCTGGTAGCGGGAGTTTCGATCCCGTCCTACAATGAGCAGTTCTTC. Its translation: CASSRYLVAGVSIPSYNEQFF.

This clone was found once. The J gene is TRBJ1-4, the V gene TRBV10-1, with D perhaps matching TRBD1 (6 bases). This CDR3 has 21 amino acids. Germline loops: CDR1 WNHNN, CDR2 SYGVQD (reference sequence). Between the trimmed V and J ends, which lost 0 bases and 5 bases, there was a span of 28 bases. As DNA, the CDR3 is TGCGCCAGCAGTGAGTCACTAAAGGGGTACAGGGCCCGGAGTTTCAATGAAAAACTGTTTTTT. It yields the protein CASSESLKGYRARSFNEKLFF.

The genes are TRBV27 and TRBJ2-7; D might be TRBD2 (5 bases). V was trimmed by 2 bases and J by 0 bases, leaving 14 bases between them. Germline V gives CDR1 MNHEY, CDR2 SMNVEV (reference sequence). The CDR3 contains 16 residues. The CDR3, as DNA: TGTGCCAGCAGTTTAAATTCGCGGGTCTTCTCCTACGAGCAGTACTTC. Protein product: CASSLNSRVFSYEQYF.

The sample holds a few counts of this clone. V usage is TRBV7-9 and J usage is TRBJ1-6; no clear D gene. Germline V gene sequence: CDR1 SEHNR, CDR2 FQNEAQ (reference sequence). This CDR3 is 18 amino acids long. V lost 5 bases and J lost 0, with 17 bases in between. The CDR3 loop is CASSPPRLSTSYNSPLHF. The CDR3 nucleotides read TGTGCCAGCAGCCCTCCTCGGCTATCAACCTCCTATAATTCACCCCTCCACTTT. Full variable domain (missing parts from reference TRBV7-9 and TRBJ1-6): DTGVSQNPRHKITKRGQNVTFRCDPISEHNRLYWYRQTLGQGPEFLTYFQNEAQLEKSRLLSDRFSAERPKGSFSTLEIQRTEQGDSAMYLCASSPPRLSTSYNSPLHFGNGTRLTVT.

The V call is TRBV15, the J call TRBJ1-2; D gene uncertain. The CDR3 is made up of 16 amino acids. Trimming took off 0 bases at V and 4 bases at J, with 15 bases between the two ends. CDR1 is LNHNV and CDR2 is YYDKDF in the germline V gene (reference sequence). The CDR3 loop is CATSRDRYQDLYGYTF. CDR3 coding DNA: TGTGCCACCAGCAGAGATAGATACCAGGACCTCTATGGCTACACCTTC.

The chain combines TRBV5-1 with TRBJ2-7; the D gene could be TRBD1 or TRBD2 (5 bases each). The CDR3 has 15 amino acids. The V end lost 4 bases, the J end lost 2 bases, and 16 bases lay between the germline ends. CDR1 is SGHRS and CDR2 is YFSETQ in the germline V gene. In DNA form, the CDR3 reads TGCGCCAGCAGCGTCGGGACGGCCCGTCCCTACGAGCAGTACTTC. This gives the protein CASSVGTARPYEQYF. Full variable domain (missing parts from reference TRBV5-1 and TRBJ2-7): KAGVTQTPRYLIKTRGQQVTLSCSPISGHRSVSWYQQTPGQGLQFLFEYFSETQRNKGNFPGRFSGRQFSNSRSEMNVSTLELGDSALYLCASSVGTARPYEQYFGPGTRLTVT.

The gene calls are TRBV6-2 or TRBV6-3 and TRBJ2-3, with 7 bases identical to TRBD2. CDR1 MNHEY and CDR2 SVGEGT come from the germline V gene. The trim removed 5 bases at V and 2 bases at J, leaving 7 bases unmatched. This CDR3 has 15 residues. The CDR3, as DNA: TGTGCCAGCAGTATGGGAGGGAGAGACACAGATACGCAGTATTTT. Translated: CASSMGGRDTDTQYF.

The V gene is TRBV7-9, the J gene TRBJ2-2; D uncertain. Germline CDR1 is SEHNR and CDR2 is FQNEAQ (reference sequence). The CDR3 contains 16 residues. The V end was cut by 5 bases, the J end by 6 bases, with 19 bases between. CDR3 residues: CASSPRGASEAGELFF. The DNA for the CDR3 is TGTGCCAGCAGCCCGCGAGGTGCCAGTGAAGCCGGGGAGCTGTTTTTT.

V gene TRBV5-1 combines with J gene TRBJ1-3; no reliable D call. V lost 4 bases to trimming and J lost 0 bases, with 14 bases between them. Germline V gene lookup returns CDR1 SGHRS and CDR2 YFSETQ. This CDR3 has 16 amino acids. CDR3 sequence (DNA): TGCGCCAGCAGCACCACCCGGCCGGACTCTGGAAACACCATATATTTT. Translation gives CASSTTRPDSGNTIYF.

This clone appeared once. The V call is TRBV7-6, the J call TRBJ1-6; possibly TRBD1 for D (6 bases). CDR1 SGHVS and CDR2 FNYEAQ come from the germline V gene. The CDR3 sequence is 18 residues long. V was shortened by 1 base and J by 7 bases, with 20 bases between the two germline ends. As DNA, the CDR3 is TGTGCCAGCAGCTTAGATTGGAGCCAGGGGATCGCAAATTCACCCCTCCACTTT. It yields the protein CASSLDWSQGIANSPLHF.

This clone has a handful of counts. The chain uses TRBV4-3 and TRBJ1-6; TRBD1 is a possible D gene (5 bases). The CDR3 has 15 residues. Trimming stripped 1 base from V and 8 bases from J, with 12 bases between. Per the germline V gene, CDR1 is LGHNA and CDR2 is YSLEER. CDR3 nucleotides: TGCGCCAGCAGCCAAGCTTGGCAGGGTGATTCACCCCTCCACTTT. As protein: CASSQAWQGDSPLHF.

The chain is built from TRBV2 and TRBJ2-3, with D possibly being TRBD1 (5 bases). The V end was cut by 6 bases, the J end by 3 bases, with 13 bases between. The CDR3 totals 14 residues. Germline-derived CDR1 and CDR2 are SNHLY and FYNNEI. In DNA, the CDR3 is TGTGCCAGCAGGGCAGGAAGGGGAACAGATACGCAGTATTTT. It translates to CASRAGRGTDTQYF.

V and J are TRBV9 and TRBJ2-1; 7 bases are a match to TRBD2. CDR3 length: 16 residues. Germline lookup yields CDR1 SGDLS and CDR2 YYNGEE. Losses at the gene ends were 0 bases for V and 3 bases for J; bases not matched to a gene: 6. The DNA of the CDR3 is TGTGCCAGCAGCGTAGACTTAGCGGGTGGCTACAATGAGCAGTTCTTC. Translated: CASSVDLAGGYNEQFF. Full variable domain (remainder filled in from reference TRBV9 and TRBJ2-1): DSGVTQTPKHLITATGQRVTLRCSPRSGDLSVYWYQQSLDQGLQFLIQYYNGEERAKGNILERFSAQQFPDLHSELNLSSLELGDSALYFCASSVDLAGGYNEQFFGPGTRLTVL.